This is a list of T cell receptor beta chains from one sample in a study of cytomegalovirus exposure and HLA in healthy donors. The protocol was immunoSEQ multiplex PCR, while the TCRdb copy is restricted to in-frame clones and leaves out a portion. The sample carries about 160,000 clones, about 80% recorded once. The source material was PBMCs. These receptors originate from a woman aged 50 to 65 in good health and CMV-seronegative. The conserved cysteine and the conserved F or W are not part of the CDR3 here. Clone size is stated in some rows and not others, as once, few, many or a class when expanded.

>-|TRBV18|TRBJ2-7
ASSLLTSGGPFLYEQY
>-|TRBV6-6|TRBJ1-2
ASSFTDTGYT
>-|TRBV28|TRBJ1-1
ASRFIPGAGGAIGAEAF
>few|TRBV4-1|TRBJ1-3
ASSRRTYQLGNTIY
>-|TRBV6-1|TRBJ2-7
ASSSGQFYEQY
>once|TRBV4-1|TRBJ1-2
ASSQDLTGGRYGYT
>-|TRBV28|TRBJ2-5
ASSSLRAGGPWETQY
>-|TRBV15|TRBJ2-7
ATSRAGYEQY
>-|TRBV19|TRBJ1-1
ASSQNPPGGRTEAF
>-|TRBV21-1|TRBJ1-2
ASSRGGTGGYGYT
>-|TRBV5-1|TRBJ1-4
ASSFLAGANEKLF
>-|TRBV30|TRBJ2-7
AWSDSYEQY
>-|TRBV7-2|TRBJ1-1
ASSLNGGTVNTEAF
>-|TRBV27|TRBJ1-3
ASSLGTVGNTIY
>-|TRBV15|TRBJ1-1
ATSRVVGSDTEAF
>-|TRBV5-1|TRBJ1-2
ASSTGQGANYGYT
>once|TRBV27|TRBJ2-7
ASSPSGATSSYEQY
>-|TRBV19|TRBJ2-1
ASSTRTRLGSYNEQF
>-|TRBV27|TRBJ1-2
ASSLAGEGNYGYT
>-|TRBV19|TRBJ1-1
ASSPTPGQGVLDTEAF
>-|TRBV28|TRBJ2-7
ASSSSAGGTYEQY
>-|TRBV27|TRBJ1-2
ASSPQGEDYGYT
>once|TRBV4-2|TRBJ2-5
ASSQALIQETQY
>-|TRBV7-9|TRBJ1-2
ASSTGGGRSYGYT
>-|TRBV19|TRBJ2-7
ASSIATGENEQY
>-|TRBV7-9|TRBJ1-2
ASSLNPGTGYGYT
>-|TRBV4-2|TRBJ1-2
ASSQDYRADYGYT
>-|TRBV18|TRBJ1-1
ASSPRGNTAGDTEAF
>-|TRBV7-8|TRBJ1-3
ASSLAGRAGNTIY
>-|TRBV4-3|TRBJ1-1
ASSKTMNTEAF
>-|TRBV7-2|TRBJ2-7
ASSLRGGSTYEQY
>-|TRBV7-8|TRBJ1-3
ASSMRENSGNTIY